This T cell receptor beta chain was recorded in a study of CD8+ T cells in alopecia areata listed by TCRdb under 2018. Some background on the complete study: The treated patients, all with moderate-to-severe alopecia areata, were enrolled in an open-label pilot trial of oral tofacitinib given at 5 to 10 mg twice daily. Tofacitinib was given for 6 to 18 months, followed by 6 months of follow-up off drug to assess delayed response and recurrence. High-throughput TCRbeta sequencing was used to examine T cell clonal expansion in alopecia areata in both the C3H/HeJ mouse model and human patients. Human TCRbeta sequencing covered scalp tissue and sorted CD4+ and CD8+ peripheral blood T cells from patchy and totalis/universalis alopecia areata patients and healthy controls. Biopsies were taken from tofacitinib-treated patients at baseline and again at 4 and 24 weeks into treatment, and several of those patients also had a later scalp biopsy. Scalp clonality was compared among normal scalp (n=4), patchy alopecia areata scalp (n=8), and alopecia totalis/universalis scalp (n=8). RNA was obtained with the PAXgene miRNA kit for fixed scalp, the miRNeasy kit for PBMCs, and the RNeasy kit for mouse skin. TCRbeta CDR3 regions were amplified by immunoSEQ multiplex PCR using 35 Vbeta forward and 13 Jbeta reverse primers.

Notes on this clone: No cognate antigen has been identified for it. No much larger clonotype is one base removed from it; base qualities were not supplied.

Library preparation was by the immunoSEQ multiplex PCR assay. RNA was extracted from all samples and reverse transcribed into cDNA, which served as template for TCR sequencing. First-strand cDNA was synthesized with SuperScript III using a 2:1 mix of oligo-dT and random hexamers. A synthetic immune receptor repertoire was used to measure amplification bias, and any remaining bias was corrected computationally. As for the original processing: After raw reads were preprocessed to remove errors, the CDR3 was defined following IMGT conventions as running from the conserved cysteine to phenylalanine. To get clonality, Shannon entropy was normalized by log2 of the number of productive unique TCRs and the result was subtracted from 1. Whether scalp clones were CD4 or CD8 was inferred by matching scalp TCRbeta sequences against CD4 and CD8 repertoires sorted from blood. The immuneACCESS repertoire file appears here via TCRdb, limited to in-frame rearrangements. These files lack a portion of the clones; in checked studies, under half of the deficit traces to unresolved V genes, and the cause of the others is not known. V and J calls plus clone size are reproduced from that table; the DNA served to infer D and trimming. The sample includes roughly 11,000 clones, with approximately 57% observed a single time. The ten largest clones represent more than 12% of the sample.

Lesional scalp punch biopsies and peripheral blood were collected from alopecia areata patients. Human scalp biopsies went straight into PAXgene tissue containers for immediate fixation. The CDR3 starts with the cysteine, ends with the phenylalanine, and has 15 residues. Of all the DNA, just the CDR3 is kept, 45 bases in frame from base 1. The germline V gene supplies CDR1 ENHRY and CDR2 SYGVKD. Germline trimming amounts to 7 bases on V and 3 bases on J, with 6 as the count of junction bases outside the gene matches. Results and caveats for the whole study, not just this receptor: Shared TCR sequences between patients were less evident than in mice, which may be partly attributable to HLA diversity in the patient population. Compared with normal scalp, lesional scalp, particularly in alopecia totalis/universalis, had higher clonality and more expanded CD8+ clones, which suggests antigenic drive. Scalp TCR repertoire analysis is complicated because resident alphabeta T cells in normal human skin are also sequenced, whereas mouse skin is dominated by gammadelta T cells.

This chain is built from TRBV10-3 and TRBJ2-7; TRBD2 fits 13 bases in the junction. This receptor was taken from a human donor with alopecia areata. The sequenced sample was skin. The sequenced DNA is TGTGCCATCACTCCAGGGACTAGCGGGATCTACGAGCAGTACTTC. Translation gives CAITPGTSGIYEQYF.